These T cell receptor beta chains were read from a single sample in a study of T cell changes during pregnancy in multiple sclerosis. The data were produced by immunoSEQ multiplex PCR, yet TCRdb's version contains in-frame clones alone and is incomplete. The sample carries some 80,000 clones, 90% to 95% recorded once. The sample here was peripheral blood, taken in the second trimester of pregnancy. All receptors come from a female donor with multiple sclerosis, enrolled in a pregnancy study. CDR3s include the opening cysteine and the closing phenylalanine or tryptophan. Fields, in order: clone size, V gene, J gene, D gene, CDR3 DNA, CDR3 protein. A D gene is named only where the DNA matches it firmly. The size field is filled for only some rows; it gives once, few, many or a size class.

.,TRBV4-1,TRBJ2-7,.,TGCGCCAGCAGCCAAGCGCGGAGCTACGAGCAGTACTTC,CASSQARSYEQYF
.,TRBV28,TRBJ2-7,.,TGTGCCAGCAGTGACGGGGGACAGACCTACGAGCAGTACTTC,CASSDGGQTYEQYF
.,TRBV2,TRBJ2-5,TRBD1,TGTGCCATCGGGGCCGGGGACAGTAAAAAAGAGACCCAGTACTTC,CAIGAGDSKKETQYF
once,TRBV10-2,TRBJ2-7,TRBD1,TGCGCCAGCAGCCGGGCAGGACAGGGGACCCACGAGCAGTACTTC,CASSRAGQGTHEQYF
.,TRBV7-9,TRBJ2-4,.,TGTGCCAGCAGCTCGACAGAGGCTCTAGACATTCAGTACTTC,CASSSTEALDIQYF
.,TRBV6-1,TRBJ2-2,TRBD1,TGTGCCAGCAGTGAACAGGGGGCTGGTGGCACCGGGGAGCTGTTTTTT,CASSEQGAGGTGELFF
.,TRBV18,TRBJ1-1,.,TGTGCCAGCTCACCGAACCTGGGGGGAGGCGCTGAAGCTTTCTTT,CASSPNLGGGAEAFF
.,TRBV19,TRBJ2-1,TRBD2,TGTGCCACCGAGTGGGGAGGGCCCCACAATGAGCAGTTCTTC,CATEWGGPHNEQFF
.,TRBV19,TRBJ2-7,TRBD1,TGTGCCAGTAGTATAGCCCTCTGGACAGGATCCTACGAGCAGTACTTC,CASSIALWTGSYEQYF
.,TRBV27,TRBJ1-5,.,TGTGCCAGCAGATCACCGGGACAAAATCAGCCCCAGCATTTT,CASRSPGQNQPQHF
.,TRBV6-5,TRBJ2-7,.,TGTGCCAGCAGTCACTCGGACAGCCACGAGCAGTACTTC,CASSHSDSHEQYF
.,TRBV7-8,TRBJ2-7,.,TGTGCCAGCAGCTTAGATTACAGGTTCTCCTACGAGCAGTACTTC,CASSLDYRFSYEQYF
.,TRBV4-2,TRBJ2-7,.,TGTGCCAGCAGCCATCCTCCGGGCAGGCGGGGCTACGAGCAGTACTTC,CASSHPPGRRGYEQYF
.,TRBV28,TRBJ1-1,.,TGTGCCTGTAATGTAGACAGGACTTCGGACACTGAAGCTTTCTTT,CACNVDRTSDTEAFF
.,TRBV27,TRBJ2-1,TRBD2,TGTGCCAGCAGTTTAAGTGGCGGGCCTAGCGGATACAATGAGCAGTTCTTC,CASSLSGGPSGYNEQFF
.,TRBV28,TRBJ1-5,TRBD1,TGTGCCAGCAGTCCTGAGATAGGGACAGGGGCCCTCAATCAGCCCCAGCATTTT,CASSPEIGTGALNQPQHF
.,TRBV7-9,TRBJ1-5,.,TGTGCCAGCAGGGACAGCCTCAATCAGCCCCAGCATTTT,CASRDSLNQPQHF
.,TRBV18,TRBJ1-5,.,TGTGCCAGCTCACCCCCCGGGATCCGTGGTCAGCCCCAGCATTTT,CASSPPGIRGQPQHF
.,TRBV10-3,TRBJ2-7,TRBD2,TGTGCCATCAGGTCGACTAGCGGGTCCTACGAGCAGTACTTC,CAIRSTSGSYEQYF
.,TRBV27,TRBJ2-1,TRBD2,TGTGCCAGCCAACAGTCCTTACGCGGGACTAGCTTTTTCGATGAGCAGTTCTTC,CASQQSLRGTSFFDEQFF
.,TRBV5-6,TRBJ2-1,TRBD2,TGTGCCAGCAGCTTATGGACTAGCGGGATTGTTGAGCAGTTCTTC,CASSLWTSGIVEQFF
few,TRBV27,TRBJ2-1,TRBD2,TGTGCCAGCAGACTAGCGGGAGTCGTCAATGAGCAGTTCTTC,CASRLAGVVNEQFF
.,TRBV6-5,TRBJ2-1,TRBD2,TGTGCCAGCAGCACCCCAGCGGGAGGTTCACAGTTCTTC,CASSTPAGGSQFF
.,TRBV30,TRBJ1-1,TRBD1,TGTGCCTCAAGGACAGGGAGGTTTATCACTGAAGCTTTCTTT,CASRTGRFITEAFF
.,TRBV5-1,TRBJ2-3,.,TGCGCCAGCAGACTCCTACCAGGGACTTCGTACACAGATACGCAGTATTTT,CASRLLPGTSYTDTQYF
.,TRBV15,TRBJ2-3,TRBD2,TGTGCCACCAGCAGAGAATGGACTAGCGATCATACGCAGTATTTT,CATSREWTSDHTQYF
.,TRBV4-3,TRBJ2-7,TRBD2,TGCGCCAGCAGCCCCGGACTAGGGCCCTACGAGCAGTACTTC,CASSPGLGPYEQYF
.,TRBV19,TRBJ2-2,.,TGTGCCAGTAGAAGCAGGGGCGACACCGGGGAGCTGTTTTTT,CASRSRGDTGELFF